The clone carrying this TCR beta chain is classed as large by frequency. TRB rearrangements were amplified by touch-down multiplex PCR with mixed TRB-A/B primers. TCRdb reprocessed the multiplex PCR reads, with one entry per CDR3 protein and no DNA. This table holds about 4,000 distinct CDR3 sequences. These data originate in a study of T cell clusters in autoimmune cytopenias. Each sample's input was roughly 230 ng genomic DNA, roughly 38,000 genome equivalents. What was sequenced was peripheral blood. This receptor was taken from a human donor with an autoimmune cytopenia or autoimmune hepatitis (not recorded which).

The CDR3 sequence is CASLTLAKVHDEQFF. J is TRBJ2-1 and V is TRBV6-1; TCRdb designates TRBD2, a call that cannot be tested without DNA. Germline-derived CDR1 and CDR2 are MNHNS and SASEGT. CDR3 length: 15 amino acids.